This T cell receptor (beta chain) emerged from a study of blood T cell repertoires in COVID-19. Study information: In each case, the material was cDNA or gDNA derived from T cells, B-cell-depleted T cells, or PBMCs.

Original processing notes: Amplified reference gene primers provided the basis for estimating nucleated cell counts. Clones were read by immunoSEQ multiplex PCR, and TCRdb kept only the in-frame ones, dropping some. The D gene and trimming were derived from the DNA, and the V and J assignments and clone size from that table. The repertoire holds over 350,000 clones, with 70% to 90% as singletons. CDR1 is SGHTA, CDR2 FQGNSA, per germline. V lost 8 bases and J 3 bases, leaving 14 bases between the germline ends. The CDR3 is 14 amino acids. Researchers sorted participants into cohorts using their self-reported clinical history.

Sequencing was done on a sample of PBMCs or T cells enriched from blood (not recorded which). This sequence was found in a young woman who had recovered from COVID-19. This sequence joins TRBV7-2 and TRBJ1-3; D is uncertain. The chain's CDR3 is CASGATGSGNTIYF. CDR3 nucleotide sequence: TGTGCCAGCGGTGCTACGGGTAGTGGAAACACCATATATTTT.